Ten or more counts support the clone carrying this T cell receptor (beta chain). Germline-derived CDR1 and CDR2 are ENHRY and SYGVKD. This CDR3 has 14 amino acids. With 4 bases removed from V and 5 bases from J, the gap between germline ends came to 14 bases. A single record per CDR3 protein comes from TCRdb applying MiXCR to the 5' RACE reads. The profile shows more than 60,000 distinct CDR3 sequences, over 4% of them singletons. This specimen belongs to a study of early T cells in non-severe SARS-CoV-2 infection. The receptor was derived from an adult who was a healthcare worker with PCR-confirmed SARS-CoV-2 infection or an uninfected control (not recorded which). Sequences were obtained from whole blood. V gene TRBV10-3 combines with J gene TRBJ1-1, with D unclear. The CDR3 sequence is CAISVHGRETEAFF. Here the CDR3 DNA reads TGTGCCATCAGTGTTCACGGGCGCGAGACTGAAGCTTTCTTT.